A single sample is the source of the 5 T cell receptor beta chains below, sequenced in a study of PD-L1 blockade in urothelial cancer. Some clones are missing from TCRdb's copy, which holds only in-frame ones; the method was immunoSEQ multiplex PCR. The table includes about 30,000 clones, roughly 80% detected once. Source: PBMCs, taken around atezolizumab (anti-PD-L1) treatment. The receptors derive from a man in his fifties with urothelial cancer.

This clone came up once. The V and J genes are TRBV4-1 and TRBJ1-5; possibly TRBD1 for D (5 bases). The ends were cut back, 0 bases at V and 9 bases at J, with 18 bases in the middle. Germline CDR1 is MGHRA and CDR2 is YSYEKL. The CDR3 has 16 amino acids. The CDR3, as DNA: TGCGCCAGCAGCCAAGATGGCGACAGAGGGAGGTCGCCCCAGCATTTT. Translated: CASSQDGDRGRSPQHF.

CDR3: CASSLDQGAHNEQFF. The CDR3 nucleotides are TGTGCCAGCAGCTTAGATCAGGGGGCGCACAATGAGCAGTTCTTC. This sequence joins TRBV7-6 and TRBJ2-1, with 8 nucleotides matching TRBD1. Trimming at V came to 1 base and at J to 5 bases, leaving 4 bases not matched to a gene. This CDR3 spans 15 amino acids. The V gene's germline CDR1 is SGHVS and CDR2 FNYEAQ.

J is TRBJ1-6 and V is TRBV28; 8 bases fit TRBD1. The germline V gene encodes CDR1 MDHEN and CDR2 SYDVKM. The CDR3 consists of 15 residues. Unmatched junction bases numbered 0, after V lost 2 bases and J lost 3 bases. CDR3 sequence reads: CASSLGTGYNSPLHF. The CDR3 nucleotides read TGTGCCAGCAGTTTAGGGACAGGCTATAATTCACCCCTCCACTTT.

The J gene is TRBJ2-7, the V gene TRBV28; possible D gene TRBD2, 5 bases. Germline V gene sequence: CDR1 MDHEN, CDR2 SYDVKM. V lost 6 bases to trimming and J lost 2 bases, with 17 bases between them. The CDR3 contains 15 residues. The chain's CDR3 is CASSRTGFGTYEQYV. The CDR3 DNA follows: TGTGCCAGCAGCCGGACTGGGTTTGGCACCTACGAGCAGTACGTC.

This chain joins TRBV28 and TRBJ2-3; perhaps TRBD2 as D (6 bases). The CDR3 runs 16 residues. Germline V CDR1 and CDR2: MDHEN, SYDVKM. Trimming stripped 7 bases from V and 4 bases from J, with 21 bases between. This CDR3 is CASISGGEGQPDTQYF. CDR3 DNA: TGTGCCAGCATCTCCGGGGGAGAGGGGCAACCAGATACGCAGTATTTT.